These 11 T cell receptor beta chains were sequenced from one sample in a study of shared clonotypes between healthy human individuals (dated by TCRdb to about 2020). Preparation of the library involved the immunoSEQ multiplex PCR assay. TCRdb mirrors the immuneACCESS table, restricted to in-frame sequences. Some clones are absent from its copies; in checked studies, under half trace to an unresolved V gene, and the reason for the others is unknown. The sample contains 640,000 or so clones, approximately 75% of them found a single time. Of the sample, 1.5% to 2% falls within the top ten clones. Specimen: memory CD4+ T cells sorted from blood. Reading the label with the study, this specimen's cell subset or site is: CD45RA-negative fraction. These receptors all come from a woman aged 25 to 39 in good health.

The rearrangement links TRBV27 to TRBJ2-3; D may be TRBD2 (5 bases). The CDR3 length is 16 residues. Trimming left V 2 bases short and J 0 bases short, with 12 bases between. In germline, CDR1 is MNHEY, CDR2 SMNVEV (reference sequence). The CDR3 reads CASSLKAGSSTDTQYF. The DNA for the CDR3 is TGTGCCAGCAGTTTAAAGGCGGGCTCTAGCACAGATACGCAGTATTTT.

The chain carries TRBV27 and TRBJ1-2, with a possible D match to TRBD1 (5 bases). The CDR3 is 13 residues long. The V gene's germline CDR1 is MNHEY and CDR2 SMNVEV (reference sequence). V was cut by 5 bases and J by 4 bases, with 11 bases left in between. The CDR3 bases are TGTGCCAGCAGTCCCTCGGACATCTATGGCTACACCTTC. Amino acid sequence: CASSPSDIYGYTF.

The V and J genes are TRBV11-3 and TRBJ2-7; 7 positions agree with TRBD2. Germline CDR1 SGHNT, CDR2 YENEEA. V lost 0 bases, J lost 6 bases, and 2 bases stayed unmatched. This CDR3 is 13 amino acids long. The CDR3 reads CASSLEGGGEQYF. CDR3 nucleotide sequence: TGTGCCAGCAGCTTAGAGGGCGGGGGCGAGCAGTACTTC.

The V gene is TRBV11-2, the J gene TRBJ2-7; the match to TRBD2 covers 9 bases. The V and J ends lost 6 bases and 5 bases, in that order; junction bases with no gene match: 8. The CDR3 is made up of 14 amino acids. Germline V gene data show CDR1 as SGHAT and CDR2 as FQNNGV. Here the CDR3 DNA reads TGTGCCAGCAGGAGTAGCGGGAGTCTCAACGAGCAGTACTTC. As protein: CASRSSGSLNEQYF.

The genes are TRBV10-2 and TRBJ2-7, with TRBD1 matching 9 bases. Germline values: CDR1 WSHSY, CDR2 SAAADI. Trimming at V came to 8 bases and at J to 4 bases, leaving 3 bases not matched to a gene. This CDR3 has 12 residues. CDR3 loop: CASGTGWYEQYF. As DNA, the CDR3 is TGCGCCAGCGGGACAGGGTGGTACGAGCAGTACTTC.

This chain connects TRBV27 to TRBJ2-1; 8 bases are shared with TRBD1. The CDR3 runs to 18 residues. Germline V CDR1 and CDR2: MNHEY, SMNVEV (reference sequence). V shed 4 bases, J shed 3 bases, and the junction held 14 bases outside the gene matches. CDR3 sequence (DNA): TGTGCCAGCAGTTCCAGGTTACGCCAGGGGGCCCTCTACAATGAGCAGTTCTTC. This encodes CASSSRLRQGALYNEQFF.

This clone was recorded a few times. V usage is TRBV10-3 and J usage is TRBJ2-1; D could derive from TRBD1 or TRBD2 (6 bases each). The CDR3 is 17 amino acids. Trimming shortened V by 2 bases and J by 8 bases, and 22 bases separated the two germline ends. Germline V gene data show CDR1 as ENHRY and CDR2 as SYGVKD. In nucleotides, the CDR3 is TGTGCCATCAGTGAGATGGGGGGCCCAACCTCCGTACATGAGCAGTTCTTC. Translation: CAISEMGGPTSVHEQFF.

The gene calls are TRBV6-1 and TRBJ2-7, with 8 bases matching TRBD2. The CDR3 has 15 residues. Trimming at V came to 6 bases and at J to 2 bases, leaving 9 bases not matched to a gene. Germline CDR1 reads MNHNS; CDR2 reads SASEGT. CDR3 sequence reads: CASRLRGGPTYEQYF. CDR3 nucleotides: TGTGCCAGCAGACTCCGGGGGGGACCGACCTACGAGCAGTACTTC.

The chain joins TRBV5-1 to TRBJ1-1; 7 nucleotides align to TRBD1. This CDR3 comprises 16 residues. V trimming: 4 bases; J trimming: 1 base; junction bases outside the gene matches: 10. Germline lookup yields CDR1 SGHRS and CDR2 YFSETQ. The DNA of the CDR3 is TGCGCCAGCAGCCCGGTAGGGACAGCTGGGAACACTGAAGCTTTCTTT. Protein sequence: CASSPVGTAGNTEAFF.

This chain uses TRBV11-2 with TRBJ2-2; 9 bases are shared with TRBD1. The V gene's germline CDR1 is SGHAT and CDR2 FQNNGV. The CDR3 is made up of 15 amino acids. With V trimmed by 6 bases and J by 5 bases, 7 bases remained unmatched. The CDR3 sequence is CASSSRDRVTGELFF. CDR3 coding DNA: TGTGCCAGCAGTTCCCGGGACAGGGTAACCGGGGAGCTGTTTTTT. Combining the CDR3 with reference TRBV11-2 and TRBJ2-2 gives the whole variable domain EAGVAQSPRYKIIEKRQSVAFWCNPISGHATLYWYQQILGQGPKLLIQFQNNGVVDDSQLPKDRFSAERLKGVDSTLKIQPAKLEDSAVYLCASSSRDRVTGELFFGEGSRLTVL.

The rearrangement joins TRBV6-5 to TRBJ2-3, with D maybe TRBD1 (5 bases). V was shortened by 10 bases and J by 3 bases, with 17 bases between the two germline ends. CDR1 is MNHEY and CDR2 is SVGAGI in the germline V gene. The CDR3 is made up of 14 amino acids. The DNA of the CDR3 is TGTGCCACCCAGAGGAGACAGAGAACAGATACGCAGTATTTT. It is translated as CATQRRQRTDTQYF.